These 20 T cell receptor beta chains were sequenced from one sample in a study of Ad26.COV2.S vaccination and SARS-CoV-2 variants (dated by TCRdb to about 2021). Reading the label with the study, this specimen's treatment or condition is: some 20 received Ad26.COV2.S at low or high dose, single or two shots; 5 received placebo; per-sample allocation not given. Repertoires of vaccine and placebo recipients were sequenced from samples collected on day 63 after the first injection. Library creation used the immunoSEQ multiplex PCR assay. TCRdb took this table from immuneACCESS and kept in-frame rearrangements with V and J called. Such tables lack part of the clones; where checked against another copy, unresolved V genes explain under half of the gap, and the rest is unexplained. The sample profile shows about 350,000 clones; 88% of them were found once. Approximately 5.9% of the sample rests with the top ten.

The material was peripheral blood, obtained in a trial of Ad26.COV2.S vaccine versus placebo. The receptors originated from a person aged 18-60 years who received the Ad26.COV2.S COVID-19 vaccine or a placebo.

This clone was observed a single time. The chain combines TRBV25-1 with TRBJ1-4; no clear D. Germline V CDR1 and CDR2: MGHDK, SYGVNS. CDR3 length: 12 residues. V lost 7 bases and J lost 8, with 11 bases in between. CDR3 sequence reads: CASTLNGEKLFF. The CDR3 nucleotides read TGTGCCAGCACCCTGAACGGGGAAAAACTGTTTTTT.

CDR3 residues: CAWSVGDRGGDGTYEQYF. CDR3 DNA sequence: TGTGCCTGGAGTGTAGGAGACAGGGGTGGAGATGGGACCTACGAGCAGTACTTC. The chain is built from TRBV30 and TRBJ2-7; 8 positions agree with TRBD1. The CDR3 has 18 residues. V lost 0 bases to trimming and J lost 2 bases; unmatched junction nucleotides: 15. Germline V gene data show CDR1 as GTSNPN and CDR2 as SVGIG (reference sequence).

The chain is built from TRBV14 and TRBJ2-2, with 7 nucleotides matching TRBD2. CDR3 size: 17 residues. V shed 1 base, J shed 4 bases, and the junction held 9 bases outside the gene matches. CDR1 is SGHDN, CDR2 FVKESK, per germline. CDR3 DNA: TGTGCCAGCAGCCAAGGAATAGGACTAGTCACCACCGGGGAGCTGTTTTTT. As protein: CASSQGIGLVTTGELFF.

In nucleotides, the CDR3 is TGTGCCAGCAGCCCTACCCGGGGGTCCTACAATGAGCAGTTCTTC. Amino acid sequence: CASSPTRGSYNEQFF. This chain links TRBV11-1 with TRBJ2-1; tentative D call: TRBD2 (6 bases). The CDR3 extends over 15 amino acids. V lost 5 bases to trimming and J lost 1 base, with 12 bases between them. Germline assignment: CDR1 SGHAT and CDR2 FQDESV (reference sequence).

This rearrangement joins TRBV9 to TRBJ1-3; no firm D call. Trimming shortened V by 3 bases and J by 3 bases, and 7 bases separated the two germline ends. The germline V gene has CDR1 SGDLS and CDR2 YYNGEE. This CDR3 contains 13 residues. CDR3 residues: CASSALDGNTIYF. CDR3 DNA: TGTGCCAGCAGCGCTCTCGATGGAAACACCATATATTTT.

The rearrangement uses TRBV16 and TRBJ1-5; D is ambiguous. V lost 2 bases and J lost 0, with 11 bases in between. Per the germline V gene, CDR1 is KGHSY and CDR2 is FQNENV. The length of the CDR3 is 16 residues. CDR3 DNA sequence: TGTGCCAGCAGCCAAAAACAGCCTTATAGCAATCAGCCCCAGCATTTT. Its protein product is CASSQKQPYSNQPQHF.

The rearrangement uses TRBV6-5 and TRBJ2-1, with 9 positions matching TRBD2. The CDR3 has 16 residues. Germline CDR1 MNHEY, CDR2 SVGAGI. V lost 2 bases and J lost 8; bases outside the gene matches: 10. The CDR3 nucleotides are TGTGCCAGCAGTTACGGAAGCGGGGGGCCTCAAGATGAGCAGTTCTTC. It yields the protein CASSYGSGGPQDEQFF.

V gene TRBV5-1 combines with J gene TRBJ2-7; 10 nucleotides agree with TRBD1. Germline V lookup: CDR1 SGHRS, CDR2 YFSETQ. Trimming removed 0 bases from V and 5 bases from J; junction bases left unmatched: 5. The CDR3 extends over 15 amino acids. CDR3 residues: CASSLVGTGVNEQYF. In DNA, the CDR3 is TGCGCCAGCAGCTTGGTAGGGACAGGGGTCAACGAGCAGTACTTC.

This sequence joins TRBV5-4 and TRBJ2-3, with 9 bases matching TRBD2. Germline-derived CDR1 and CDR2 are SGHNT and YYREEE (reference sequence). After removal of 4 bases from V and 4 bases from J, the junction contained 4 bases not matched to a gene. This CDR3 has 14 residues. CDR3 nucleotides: TGTGCCAGCAGCGTTAGCGGGGGCCCAGATACGCAGTATTTT. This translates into CASSVSGGPDTQYF.

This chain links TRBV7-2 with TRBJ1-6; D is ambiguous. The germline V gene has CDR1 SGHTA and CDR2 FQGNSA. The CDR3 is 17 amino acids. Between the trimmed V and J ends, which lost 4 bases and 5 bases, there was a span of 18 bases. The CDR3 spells CASSSGSREEDNSPLHF. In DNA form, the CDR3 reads TGTGCCAGCAGCTCAGGCTCACGGGAGGAGGATAATTCACCCCTCCACTTT. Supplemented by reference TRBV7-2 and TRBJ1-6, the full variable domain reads GAGVSQSPSNKVTEKGKDVELRCDPISGHTALYWYRQSLGQGLEFLIYFQGNSAPDKSGLPSDRFSAERTGGSVSTLTIQRTQQEDSAVYLCASSSGSREEDNSPLHFGNGTRLTVT.

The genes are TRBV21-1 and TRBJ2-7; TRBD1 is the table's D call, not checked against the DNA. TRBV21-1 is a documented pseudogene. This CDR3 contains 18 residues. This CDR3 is CASSKVYLARGQRYEQYF. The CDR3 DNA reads TGTGCCAGCAGCAAAGTTTATTTGGCTAGGGGACAGAGATACGAGCAGTACTTC.

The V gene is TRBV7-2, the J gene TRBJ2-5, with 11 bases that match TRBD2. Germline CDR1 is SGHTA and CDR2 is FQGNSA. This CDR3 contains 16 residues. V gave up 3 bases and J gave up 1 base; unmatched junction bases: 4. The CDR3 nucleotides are TGTGCCAGCAGCTTCTCCGGGACTAGCGGCCAAGAGACCCAGTACTTC. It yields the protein CASSFSGTSGQETQYF.

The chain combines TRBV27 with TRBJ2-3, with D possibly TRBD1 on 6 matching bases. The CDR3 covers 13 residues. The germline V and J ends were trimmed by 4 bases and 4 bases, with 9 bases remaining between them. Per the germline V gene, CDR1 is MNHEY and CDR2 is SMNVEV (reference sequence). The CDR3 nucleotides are TGTGCCAGCAGTTGGGGGCAAGCAGATACGCAGTATTTT. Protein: CASSWGQADTQYF.

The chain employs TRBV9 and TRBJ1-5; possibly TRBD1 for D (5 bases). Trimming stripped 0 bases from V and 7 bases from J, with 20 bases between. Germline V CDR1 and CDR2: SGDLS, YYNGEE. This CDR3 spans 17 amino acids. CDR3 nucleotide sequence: TGTGCCAGCAGCGTAGGGTTACAGGTCAGTCAGGAACAGCCCCAGCATTTT. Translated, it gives CASSVGLQVSQEQPQHF.

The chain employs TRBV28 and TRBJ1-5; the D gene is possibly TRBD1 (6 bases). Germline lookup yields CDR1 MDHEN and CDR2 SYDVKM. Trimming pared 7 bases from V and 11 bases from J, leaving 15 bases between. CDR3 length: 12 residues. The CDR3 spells CASNKQGLSQHF. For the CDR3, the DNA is TGTGCCAGCAACAAACAGGGTCTGTCCCAGCATTTT.

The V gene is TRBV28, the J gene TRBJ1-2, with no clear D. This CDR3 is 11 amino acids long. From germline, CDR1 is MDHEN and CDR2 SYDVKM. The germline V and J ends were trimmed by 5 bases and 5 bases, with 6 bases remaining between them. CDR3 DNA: TGTGCCAGCAGTCGGAGTTATGGCTACACCTTC. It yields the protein CASSRSYGYTF.

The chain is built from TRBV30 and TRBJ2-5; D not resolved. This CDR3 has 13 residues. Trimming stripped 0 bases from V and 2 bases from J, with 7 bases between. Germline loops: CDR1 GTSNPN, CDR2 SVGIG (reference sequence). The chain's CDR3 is CAWSVLLQETQYF. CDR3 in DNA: TGTGCCTGGAGTGTACTTTTACAAGAGACCCAGTACTTC.

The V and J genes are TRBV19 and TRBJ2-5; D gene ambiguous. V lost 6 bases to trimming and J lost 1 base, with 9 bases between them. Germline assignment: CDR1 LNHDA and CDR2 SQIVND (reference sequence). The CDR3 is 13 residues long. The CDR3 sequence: CASRQLPQETQYF. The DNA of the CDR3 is TGTGCCAGTAGACAGCTACCCCAAGAGACCCAGTACTTC.

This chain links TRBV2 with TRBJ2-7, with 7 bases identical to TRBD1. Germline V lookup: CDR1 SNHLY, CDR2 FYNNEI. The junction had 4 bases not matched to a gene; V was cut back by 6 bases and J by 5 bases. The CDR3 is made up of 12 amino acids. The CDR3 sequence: CASRGQGDEQYF. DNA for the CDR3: TGTGCCAGCAGGGGCCAGGGGGACGAGCAGTACTTC.

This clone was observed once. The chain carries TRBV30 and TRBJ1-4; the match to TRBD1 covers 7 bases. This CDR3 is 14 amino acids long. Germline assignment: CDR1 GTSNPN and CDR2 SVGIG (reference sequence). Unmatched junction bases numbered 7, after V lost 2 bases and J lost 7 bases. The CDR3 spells CAWSWAGGSEKLFF. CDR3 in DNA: TGTGCCTGGAGTTGGGCAGGGGGGTCTGAAAAACTGTTTTTT.